Presented here are 17 T cell receptor beta chains from one specimen sequenced in a study of siplizumab effects on memory and regulatory T cells. The method was immunoSEQ multiplex PCR; TCRdb's version includes in-frame clones alone and lacks a portion of them. The table has 100,000 or so clones, 80% to 95% seen once. Sequenced input: CD4+ T cells sorted from blood. The source is a human donor in good health. Some clones in this sample may be carry-over from other donors' samples.

The rearrangement joins TRBV30 to TRBJ2-3; weak D call: TRBD2 (6 bases). The V end was cut by 3 bases, the J end by 7 bases, with 14 bases between. CDR3 length: 13 residues. Germline values: CDR1 GTSNPN, CDR2 SVGIG (reference sequence). The CDR3 sequence: CAWSNSGGNTQYF. The CDR3 region has the DNA TGTGCCTGGAGCAACTCAGGAGGGAATACGCAGTATTTT.

The V call is TRBV5-1, the J call TRBJ2-2; 11 bases fit TRBD1. Germline V gene lookup returns CDR1 SGHRS and CDR2 YFSETQ. V was clipped by 4 bases and J by 5 bases; unmatched bases: 7. The CDR3 extends over 16 amino acids. CDR3 region: CASSTGQGAWTGELFF. CDR3 in DNA: TGCGCCAGCAGCACCGGACAGGGGGCGTGGACCGGGGAGCTGTTTTTT.

This CDR3 reads CAWRRRGGGTEAFF. The CDR3 DNA sequence: TGTGCCTGGAGGCGCAGGGGGGGTGGAACTGAAGCTTTCTTT. The rearrangement joins TRBV30 to TRBJ1-1; 7 nucleotides match TRBD1. V shed 3 bases and J 5 bases; nucleotides not matched to a gene: 9. Looked up from germline, CDR1 is GTSNPN and CDR2 is SVGIG (reference sequence). This CDR3 spans 14 amino acids.

This clone was seen only once. CDR3 sequence: CASSTQKTGTYEQYF. As DNA, the CDR3 is TGTGCCAGTAGTACGCAAAAGACAGGAACCTACGAGCAGTACTTC. The rearrangement links TRBV19 to TRBJ2-7; D perhaps matches TRBD1 (6 bases). The V end lost 4 bases, the J end lost 2 bases, and 15 bases lay between the germline ends. The CDR3 is 15 amino acids. Germline V gene lookup returns CDR1 LNHDA and CDR2 SQIVND (reference sequence). Supplemented by reference TRBV19 and TRBJ2-7, the full variable domain reads DGGITQSPKYLFRKEGQNVTLSCEQNLNHDAMYWYRQDPGQGLRLIYYSQIVNDFQKGDIAEGYSVSREKKESFPLTVTSAQKNPTAFYLCASSTQKTGTYEQYFGPGTRLTVT.

V usage is TRBV7-2 and J usage is TRBJ2-7; D gene unclear. CDR1 and CDR2 from the germline V gene are SGHTA and FQGNSA. The CDR3 loop spans 14 amino acids. The V end was cut by 1 base, the J end by 0 bases, with 7 bases between. The CDR3 loop reads CASSLVVSSYEQYF. The CDR3 DNA sequence: TGTGCCAGCAGCTTAGTGGTAAGCTCCTACGAGCAGTACTTC.

V is TRBV6-5 and J is TRBJ1-5; D unclear. CDR1 is MNHEY and CDR2 is SVGAGI in the germline V gene. The CDR3 has 15 amino acids. V shed 0 bases and J shed 9 bases, with 15 bases lying between them. CDR3 nucleotides: TGTGCCAGCAGTTACTCGAACCCAGCGAGGTGGCCCCAGCATTTT. Its protein is CASSYSNPARWPQHF.

V usage is TRBV6-1 and J usage is TRBJ1-4; D gene ambiguous. V lost 2 bases and J 8 bases, leaving 18 bases between the germline ends. Germline values: CDR1 MNHNS, CDR2 SASEGT. This CDR3 spans 16 amino acids. CDR3 loop: CASSEYDPAGREKLFF. The CDR3 DNA is TGTGCCAGCAGTGAATATGACCCGGCCGGGCGGGAAAAACTGTTTTTT.

This sequence joins TRBV7-6 and TRBJ2-7; 8 nucleotides agree with TRBD1. Germline values: CDR1 SGHVS, CDR2 FNYEAQ. With 1 base clipped from V and 4 bases from J, the junction kept 9 bases outside the gene matches. CDR3 length: 16 amino acids. This CDR3 reads CASSLDYGQGFYEQYF. CDR3 in DNA: TGTGCCAGCAGCTTAGATTACGGACAGGGCTTTTACGAGCAGTACTTC.

This chain joins TRBV6-1 and TRBJ1-6; 7 nucleotides align to TRBD1. Germline loops: CDR1 MNHNS, CDR2 SASEGT. This CDR3 contains 14 residues. V was clipped by 4 bases and J by 9 bases; unmatched bases: 6. CDR3: CASSGRDSTSPLHF. The CDR3 DNA follows: TGTGCCAGCAGTGGCCGGGACAGTACTTCACCCCTCCACTTT.

The chain recombines TRBV20-1 with TRBJ2-3; D unclear. The V end lost 7 bases, the J end lost 1 base, and 6 bases lay between the germline ends. Germline V gene sequence: CDR1 DFQATT, CDR2 SNEGSKA (reference sequence). CDR3 length: 11 amino acids. This CDR3 is CSGVRTDTQYF. The CDR3 nucleotides read TGCAGTGGGGTACGCACAGATACGCAGTATTTT.

As DNA, the CDR3 is TGTGCCAGTAGTCCGGGACTGCTAGCCAAAAACATTCAGTACTTC. The encoded protein is CASSPGLLAKNIQYF. V gene TRBV19 combines with J gene TRBJ2-4, with D maybe TRBD2 (6 bases). This CDR3 is 15 amino acids long. Looked up from germline, CDR1 is LNHDA and CDR2 is SQIVND (reference sequence). Trimming left V 5 bases short and J 0 bases short, with 11 bases between. The variable domain in full, with the rest retrieved from reference TRBV19 and TRBJ2-4, is DGGITQSPKYLFRKEGQNVTLSCEQNLNHDAMYWYRQDPGQGLRLIYYSQIVNDFQKGDIAEGYSVSREKKESFPLTVTSAQKNPTAFYLCASSPGLLAKNIQYFGAGTRLSVL.

The chain couples TRBV4-1 to TRBJ1-1; no clear D. CDR1 and CDR2 (germline): MGHRA, YSYEKL. CDR3 length equals 17 residues. V gave up 4 bases and J gave up 5 bases, with 23 bases separating them. The CDR3 loop is CASSPARVRTTQTEAFF. The CDR3 nucleotides are TGCGCCAGCAGCCCGGCTAGGGTGAGGACCACCCAAACTGAAGCTTTCTTT.

This clone was recorded once. This chain connects TRBV21-1 to TRBJ1-1. TRBV21-1 is labeled a pseudogene. This CDR3 is 13 amino acids long. The CDR3, as DNA: TGTGCCAGCAGCAATGCCGGAGGGTGCGAAGCTTTCTTT. As protein: CASSNAGGCEAFF.

The rearrangement joins TRBV18 to TRBJ2-3; D ambiguous. CDR3 length: 14 amino acids. Germline V lookup: CDR1 KGHSH, CDR2 LQKENI. V shed 6 bases and J shed 0 bases, with 10 bases lying between them. CDR3 sequence: CASSRLGSTDTQYF. CDR3 in DNA: TGTGCCAGCTCCCGCCTCGGCAGCACAGATACGCAGTATTTT.

The genes are TRBV2 and TRBJ2-3, with 10 bases fitting TRBD2. Germline V gene data show CDR1 as SNHLY and CDR2 as FYNNEI. The CDR3 length is 16 residues. The ends lost 5 bases at V and 4 bases at J; junction bases unmatched: 9. The CDR3 loop is CASSSRTSGFPDTQYF. The CDR3 region has the DNA TGTGCCAGCAGTTCCCGGACTAGCGGTTTTCCAGATACGCAGTATTTT.

The chain combines TRBV5-1 with TRBJ2-3; TRBD2 is a possible D gene (6 bases). Germline V lookup: CDR1 SGHRS, CDR2 YFSETQ. The V end was cut by 2 bases, the J end by 0 bases, with 10 bases between. The CDR3 runs to 15 residues. CDR3 DNA: TGCGCCAGCAGCTTTGCGGGGATTAGCACAGATACGCAGTATTTT. The encoded protein is CASSFAGISTDTQYF. Together with reference TRBV5-1 and TRBJ2-3, the CDR3 gives the full variable domain: KAGVTQTPRYLIKTRGQQVTLSCSPISGHRSVSWYQQTPGQGLQFLFEYFSETQRNKGNFPGRFSGRQFSNSRSEMNVSTLELGDSALYLCASSFAGISTDTQYFGPGTRLTVL.

This clone was picked up a small number of times. Written as DNA, the CDR3 is TGTGCCAGTACCTCTAAGGGTTCGGGGTCCAGGGGGGCCTACAATGAGCAGTTCTTC. This encodes CASTSKGSGSRGAYNEQFF. This sequence joins TRBV19 and TRBJ2-1, with D possibly matching TRBD1 (7 bases). Germline CDR1 LNHDA, CDR2 SQIVND (reference sequence). V lost 7 bases, J lost 2 bases, and 27 bases lay in between. The CDR3 covers 19 residues.